These 10 T cell receptor beta chains were all obtained from the same sample, sequenced in a study of blood T cells in healthy people across ages. It was with a sample-barcoded 5' primer and a J-beta primer mix that a second PCR of roughly 7 to 12 cycles was run. TCRdb re-called the 5' RACE reads through MiXCR, storing one row per CDR3 protein. The sample yields approximately 800,000 distinct CDR3 sequences, around 34% seen once. Sequencing was done on a sample of blood. The source of these receptors is a man between 18 and 35 years old in good health.

This clonotype has only a few counts. J is TRBJ2-2 and V is TRBV6-5, with D hard to call. This CDR3 has 12 residues. Per germline, CDR1 MNHEY and CDR2 SVGAGI. The V end was cut by 7 bases, the J end by 1 base, with 4 bases between. CDR3 amino acids: CASNGNTGELFF. The CDR3 bases are TGTGCCAGCAACGGGAACACCGGGGAGCTGTTTTTT.

The chain combines TRBV2 with TRBJ1-2; tentatively, D is TRBD1 (5 bases). The CDR3 has 15 residues. Per germline, CDR1 SNHLY and CDR2 FYNNEI. The ends were cut back, 6 bases at V and 7 bases at J, with 21 bases in the middle. CDR3 sequence (DNA): TGTGCCAGCAGACAGGTCCTCGCCTCCTTGTTTGGCTACACCTTC. It specifies CASRQVLASLFGYTF.

In the case of this clonotype: Being one base from a much bigger clone, this may be a read error. The genes are TRBV10-3 and TRBJ2-7, with TRBD1 matching over 8 bases. The CDR3 has 15 amino acids. CDR1 and CDR2 (germline): ENHRY, SYGVKD. CDR3 DNA sequence: TGTCCCATCAGTGAATCAGGGGGCGCGTCCTACGAGCAGTACTTC. This codes for CPISESGGASYEQYF.

This clonotype came up many times. V and J are TRBV4-1 and TRBJ2-3; TRBD2 matches at 7 bases. CDR1 MGHRA and CDR2 YSYEKL come from the germline V gene. V gave up 0 bases and J gave up 5 bases; unmatched junction bases: 5. The CDR3 contains 15 residues. The CDR3 nucleotides read TGCGCCAGCAGCCAAGAAAAGCGGGGCGGAGATACGCAGTATTTT. Protein sequence: CASSQEKRGGDTQYF.

Only a few counts were recorded for this clonotype. V and J are TRBV4-1 and TRBJ1-5, with a weak D call TRBD1 (5 bases). CDR1 MGHRA and CDR2 YSYEKL come from the germline V gene. This CDR3 is 15 amino acids long. V was shortened by 1 base and J by 5 bases, with 12 bases between the two germline ends. The CDR3 nucleotides are TGCGCCAGCAGCCAAGGCCTGGGACGGTATCAGCCCCAGCATTTT. Its translation: CASSQGLGRYQPQHF.

This clonotype appeared many times. The J gene is TRBJ2-3, the V gene TRBV7-2; TRBD2 matches at 7 bases. The CDR3 covers 15 residues. V lost 4 bases, J lost 8 bases, and 12 bases stayed unmatched. CDR1 SGHTA and CDR2 FQGNSA come from the germline V gene. CDR3 region: CASSSNLAVRGTQYF. The CDR3 DNA reads as TGTGCCAGCAGCTCTAACCTAGCGGTCCGGGGTACGCAGTATTTT. Combining the CDR3 with reference TRBV7-2 and TRBJ2-3 gives the whole variable domain GAGVSQSPSNKVTEKGKDVELRCDPISGHTALYWYRQSLGQGLEFLIYFQGNSAPDKSGLPSDRFSAERTGGSVSTLTIQRTQQEDSAVYLCASSSNLAVRGTQYFGPGTRLTVL.

As for this clonotype: One end of the junction is discordant with germline, which a read error may explain. This chain joins TRBV7-9 and TRBJ1-2; perhaps TRBD1 as D (5 bases). CDR3 size: 15 residues. Germline CDR1 reads SEHNR; CDR2 reads FQNEAQ (reference sequence). The CDR3: CASSREGTANHGYTF. The CDR3 DNA sequence: TGTGCCAGCAGCCGCGAAGGGACGGCTAACCATGGCTACACCTTC. The full variable domain, its missing parts supplied by reference TRBV7-9 and TRBJ1-2, is DTGVSQNPRHKITKRGQNVTFRCDPISEHNRLYWYRQTLGQGPEFLTYFQNEAQLEKSRLLSDRFSAERPKGSFSTLEIQRTEQGDSAMYLCASSREGTANHGYTFGSGTRLTVV.

The chain combines TRBV7-6 with TRBJ1-1, with TRBD1 as a possible D gene (5 bases). V gave up 6 bases and J gave up 0 bases, with 17 bases separating them. Looked up from germline, CDR1 is SGHVS and CDR2 is FNYEAQ. The CDR3 contains 16 residues. CDR3 loop: CASRPERTSMNTEAFF. CDR3 sequence (DNA): TGTGCCAGCAGACCCGAGAGGACAAGTATGAACACTGAAGCTTTCTTT.

The V and J genes are TRBV5-1 and TRBJ2-1; the match to TRBD2 covers 15 bases. Germline V gene lookup returns CDR1 SGHRS and CDR2 YFSETQ. CDR3 length: 15 amino acids. The junction had 6 bases not matched to a gene; V was cut back by 4 bases and J by 10 bases. DNA of the CDR3: TGCGCCAGCAGCGGCGGACTAGCGGGGGGGTACGAGCAGTTCTTC. Protein: CASSGGLAGGYEQFF.

The chain employs TRBV19 and TRBJ2-2; a possible D gene is TRBD2 (6 bases). V was clipped by 7 bases and J by 8 bases, with 20 bases between them. The CDR3 is 15 amino acids. Per the germline V gene, CDR1 is LNHDA and CDR2 is SQIVND (reference sequence). The CDR3 coding sequence is TGTGCCAGTACCGGGAGAGGGTTCCAGTCTGGGGAGCTGTTTTTT. Translating it yields CASTGRGFQSGELFF.